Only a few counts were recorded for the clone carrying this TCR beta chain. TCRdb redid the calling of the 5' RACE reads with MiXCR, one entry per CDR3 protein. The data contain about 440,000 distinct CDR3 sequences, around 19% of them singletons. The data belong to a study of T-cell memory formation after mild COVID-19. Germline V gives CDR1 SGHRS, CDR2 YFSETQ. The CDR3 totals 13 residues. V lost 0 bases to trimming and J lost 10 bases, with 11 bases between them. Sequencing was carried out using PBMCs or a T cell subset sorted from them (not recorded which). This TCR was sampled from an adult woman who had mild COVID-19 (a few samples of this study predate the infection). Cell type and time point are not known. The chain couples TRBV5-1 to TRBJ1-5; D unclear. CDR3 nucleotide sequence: TGCGCCAGCAGCTTGGGTCCCGTTCAACCCCAGCATTTT. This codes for CASSLGPVQPQHF.